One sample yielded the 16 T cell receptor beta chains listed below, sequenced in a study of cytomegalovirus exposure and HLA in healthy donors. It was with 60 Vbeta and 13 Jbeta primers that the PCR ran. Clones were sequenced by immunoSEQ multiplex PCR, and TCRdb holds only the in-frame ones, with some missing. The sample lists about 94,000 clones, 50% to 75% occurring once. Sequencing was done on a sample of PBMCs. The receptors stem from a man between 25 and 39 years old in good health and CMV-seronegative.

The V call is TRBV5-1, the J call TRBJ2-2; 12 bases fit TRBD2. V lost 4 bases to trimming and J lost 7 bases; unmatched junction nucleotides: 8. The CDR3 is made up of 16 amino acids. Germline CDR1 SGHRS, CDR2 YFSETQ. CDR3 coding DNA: TGCGCCAGCAGCACTCCTAGCGGGAGGGCCGTCGGGGAGCTGTTTTTT. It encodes CASSTPSGRAVGELFF.

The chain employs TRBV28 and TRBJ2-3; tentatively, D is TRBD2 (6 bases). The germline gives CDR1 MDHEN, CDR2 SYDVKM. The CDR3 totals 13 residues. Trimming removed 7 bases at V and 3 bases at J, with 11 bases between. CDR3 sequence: CASKEGKTDTQYF. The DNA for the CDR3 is TGTGCCAGCAAGGAGGGAAAAACAGATACGCAGTATTTT. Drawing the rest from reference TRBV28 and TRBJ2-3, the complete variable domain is DVKVTQSSRYLVKRTGEKVFLECVQDMDHENMFWYRQDPGLGLRLIYFSYDVKMKEKGDIPEGYSVSREKKERFSLILESASTNQTSMYLCASKEGKTDTQYFGPGTRLTVL.

The CDR3 DNA sequence: TGTGCCAGTCTTGAGCGACAGGGTGACTATGGCTACACCTTC. Protein sequence: CASLERQGDYGYTF. The genes are TRBV19 and TRBJ1-2, with 7 nucleotides matching TRBD1. The CDR3 sequence is 14 residues long. CDR1 is LNHDA, CDR2 SQIVND, per germline (reference sequence). The J segment lost 3 bases and the V segment lost 8 bases, leaving 9 bases of the junction unmatched.

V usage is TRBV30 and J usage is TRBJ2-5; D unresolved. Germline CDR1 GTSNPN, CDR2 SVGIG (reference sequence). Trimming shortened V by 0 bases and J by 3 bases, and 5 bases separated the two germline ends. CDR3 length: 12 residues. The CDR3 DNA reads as TGTGCCTGGAGTGTCTCGGAAGAGACCCAGTACTTC. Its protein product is CAWSVSEETQYF.

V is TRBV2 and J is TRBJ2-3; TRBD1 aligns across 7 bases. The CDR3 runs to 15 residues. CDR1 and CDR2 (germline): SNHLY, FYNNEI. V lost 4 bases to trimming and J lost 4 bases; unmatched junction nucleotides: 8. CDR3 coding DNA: TGTGCCAGCAGTGGAGAAAGGGACAGTCCAGATACGCAGTATTTT. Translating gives CASSGERDSPDTQYF. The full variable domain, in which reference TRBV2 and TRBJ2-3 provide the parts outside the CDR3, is EPEVTQTPSHQVTQMGQEVILRCVPISNHLYFYWYRQILGQKVEFLVSFYNNEISEKSEIFDDQFSVERPDGSNFTLKIRSTKLEDSAMYFCASSGERDSPDTQYFGPGTRLTVL.

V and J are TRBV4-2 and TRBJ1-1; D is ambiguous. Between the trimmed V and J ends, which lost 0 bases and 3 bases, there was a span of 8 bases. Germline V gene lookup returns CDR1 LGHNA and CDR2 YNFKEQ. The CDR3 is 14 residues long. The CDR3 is CASSQDTEYTEAFF. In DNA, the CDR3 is TGTGCCAGCAGCCAAGATACGGAGTACACTGAAGCTTTCTTT.

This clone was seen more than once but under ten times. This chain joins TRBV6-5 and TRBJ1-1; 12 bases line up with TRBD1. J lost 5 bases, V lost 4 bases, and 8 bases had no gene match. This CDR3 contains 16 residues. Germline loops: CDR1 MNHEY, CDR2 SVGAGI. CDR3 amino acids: CASSSAGQGARTEAFF. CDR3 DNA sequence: TGTGCCAGCAGTTCAGCGGGACAGGGGGCGCGGACTGAAGCTTTCTTT.

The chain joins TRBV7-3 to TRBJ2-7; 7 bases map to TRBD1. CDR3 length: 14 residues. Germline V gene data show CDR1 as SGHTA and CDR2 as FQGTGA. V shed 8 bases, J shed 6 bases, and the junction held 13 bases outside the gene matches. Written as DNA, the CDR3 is TGTGCCAGCGGCCCGAACCGGGACAGTCCCGAGCAGTACTTC. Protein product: CASGPNRDSPEQYF. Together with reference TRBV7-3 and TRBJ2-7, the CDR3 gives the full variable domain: GAGVSQTPSNKVTEKGKYVELRCDPISGHTALYWYRQSLGQGPEFLIYFQGTGAADDSGLPNDRFFAVRPEGSVSTLKIQRTERGDSAVYLCASGPNRDSPEQYFGPGTRLTVT.

The DNA of the CDR3 is TGTGCCAGCAGTCTGACAGGAGGTCAGCCCCAGCATTTT. Amino acids: CASSLTGGQPQHF. The V and J genes are TRBV7-3 and TRBJ1-5, with D perhaps matching TRBD1 (6 bases). The CDR3 is 13 amino acids. V lost 6 bases, J lost 6 bases, and 12 bases lay in between. Germline V gene data show CDR1 as SGHTA and CDR2 as FQGTGA. The full variable domain, in which reference TRBV7-3 and TRBJ1-5 provide the parts outside the CDR3, is GAGVSQTPSNKVTEKGKYVELRCDPISGHTALYWYRQSLGQGPEFLIYFQGTGAADDSGLPNDRFFAVRPEGSVSTLKIQRTERGDSAVYLCASSLTGGQPQHFGDGTRLSIL.

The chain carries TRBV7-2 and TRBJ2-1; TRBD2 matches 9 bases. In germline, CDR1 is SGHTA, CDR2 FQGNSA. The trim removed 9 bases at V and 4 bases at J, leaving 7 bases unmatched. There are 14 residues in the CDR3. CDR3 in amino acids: CASKSGLAYNEQFF. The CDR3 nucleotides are TGTGCCAGTAAGTCGGGACTAGCTTACAATGAGCAGTTCTTC.

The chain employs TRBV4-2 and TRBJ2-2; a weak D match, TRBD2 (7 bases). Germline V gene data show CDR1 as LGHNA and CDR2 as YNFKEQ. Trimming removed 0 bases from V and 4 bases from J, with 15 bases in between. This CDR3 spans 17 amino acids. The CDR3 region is CASSQDLGGAGTGELFF. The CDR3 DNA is TGTGCCAGCAGCCAAGATTTGGGGGGGGCAGGCACCGGGGAGCTGTTTTTT.

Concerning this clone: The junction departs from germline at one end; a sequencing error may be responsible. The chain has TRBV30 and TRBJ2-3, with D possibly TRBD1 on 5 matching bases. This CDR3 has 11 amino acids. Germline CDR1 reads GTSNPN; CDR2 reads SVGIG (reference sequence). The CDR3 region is CAWSLTGTQYF. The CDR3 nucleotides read TGTGCCTGGAGTCTCACAGGTACGCAGTATTTT.

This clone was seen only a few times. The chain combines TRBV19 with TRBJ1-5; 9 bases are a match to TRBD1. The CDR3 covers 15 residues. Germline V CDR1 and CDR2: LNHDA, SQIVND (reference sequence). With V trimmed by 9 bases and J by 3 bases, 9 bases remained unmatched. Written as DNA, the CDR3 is TGTGCCAGCTATATTACAGGGGGCTCCAATCAGCCCCAGCATTTT. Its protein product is CASYITGGSNQPQHF. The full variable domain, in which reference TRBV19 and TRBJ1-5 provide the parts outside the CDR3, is DGGITQSPKYLFRKEGQNVTLSCEQNLNHDAMYWYRQDPGQGLRLIYYSQIVNDFQKGDIAEGYSVSREKKESFPLTVTSAQKNPTAFYLCASYITGGSNQPQHFGDGTRLSIL.

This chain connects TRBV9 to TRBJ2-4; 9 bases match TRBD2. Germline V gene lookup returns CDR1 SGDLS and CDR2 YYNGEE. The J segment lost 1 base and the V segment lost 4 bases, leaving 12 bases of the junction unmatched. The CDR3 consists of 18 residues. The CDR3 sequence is CASSPTPRSGRAKNIQYF. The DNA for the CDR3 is TGTGCCAGCAGCCCCACCCCGAGGAGCGGGAGGGCCAAAAACATTCAGTACTTC.

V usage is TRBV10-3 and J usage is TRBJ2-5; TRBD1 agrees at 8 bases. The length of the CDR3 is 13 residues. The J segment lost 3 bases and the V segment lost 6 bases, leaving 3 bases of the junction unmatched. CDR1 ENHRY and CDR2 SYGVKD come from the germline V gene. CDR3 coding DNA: TGTGCCATCAGGGAGACAGGGGAAGAGACCCAGTACTTC. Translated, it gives CAIRETGEETQYF.

CDR3 nucleotide sequence: TGTGCCAGCAGTTGGGGCGGGGGGGCTGCGGCATACGAGCAGTACTTC. Its protein product is CASSWGGGAAAYEQYF. The chain uses TRBV28 and TRBJ2-7; 9 nucleotides agree with TRBD2. The CDR3 length is 16 residues. Germline-derived CDR1 and CDR2 are MDHEN and SYDVKM. V gave up 4 bases and J gave up 4 bases; unmatched junction bases: 11.